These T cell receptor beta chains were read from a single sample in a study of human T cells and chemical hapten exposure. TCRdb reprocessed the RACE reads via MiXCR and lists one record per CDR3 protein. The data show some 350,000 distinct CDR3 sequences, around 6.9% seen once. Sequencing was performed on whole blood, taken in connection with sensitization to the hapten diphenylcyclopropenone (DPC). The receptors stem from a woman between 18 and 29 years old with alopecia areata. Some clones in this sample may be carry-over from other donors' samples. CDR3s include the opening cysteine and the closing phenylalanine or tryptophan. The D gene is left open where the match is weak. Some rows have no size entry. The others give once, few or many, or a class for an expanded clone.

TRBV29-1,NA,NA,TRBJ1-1,TGCAGCGTTGAACGGAGTACTGAAGCTTTCTTT,CSVERSTEAFF
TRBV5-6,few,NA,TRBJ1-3,TGTGCCAGCAGCTTGCGTTTGGACGGGTTCGGGAGGTCTGGAAACACCATATATTTT,CASSLRLDGFGRSGNTIYF
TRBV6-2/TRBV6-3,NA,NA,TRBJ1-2,TGTGCCAGCAAGGACCCAGGCAACTATGGCTACACCTTC,CASKDPGNYGYTF
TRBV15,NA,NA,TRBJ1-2,TGTGCCACCAGCAGAGACCCCCTTTATGGCTACACCTTC,CATSRDPLYGYTF
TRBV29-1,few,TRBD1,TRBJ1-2,TGCAGCGCTCAGGTGAGGACAGGGAACGGCTACACCTTC,CSAQVRTGNGYTF
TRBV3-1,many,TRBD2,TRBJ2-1,TGTGCCAGCAGCTACGTGCGGGGGGGCTCGGATGAGCAGTTCTTC,CASSYVRGGSDEQFF
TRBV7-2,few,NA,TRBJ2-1,TGTGCCAGCAGCTTACCCGGGACTTTCTCTAATGAGCAGTTCTTC,CASSLPGTFSNEQFF
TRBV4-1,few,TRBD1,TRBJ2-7,TGCGCCAGCAGCCAAAGGGACAGGGGCGAGAGCTCCTACGAGCAGTACTTC,CASSQRDRGESSYEQYF
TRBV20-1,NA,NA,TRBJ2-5,TGCAGTGCTATAACAGGCGCGTACCAAGAGACCCAGTACTTC,CSAITGAYQETQYF
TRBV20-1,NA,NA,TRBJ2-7,TGCAGTGCTAATTTCGCATTAGGACCGATTCTCTCCTACGAGCAGTACTTC,CSANFALGPILSYEQYF
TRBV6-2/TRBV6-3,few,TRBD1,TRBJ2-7,TGTGCCAGCAGTCCTGGACAGGGGCAGAACGAGCAGTACTTC,CASSPGQGQNEQYF
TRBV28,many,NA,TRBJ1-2,TGTGCCAGCAGTGAGGTTCAGGCTACTAACTATGGCTACACCTTC,CASSEVQATNYGYTF
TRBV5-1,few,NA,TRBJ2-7,TGCGCCAGCAGCTTCGGGGGAGGCCACGAGCAGTACTTC,CASSFGGGHEQYF
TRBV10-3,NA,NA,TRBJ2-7,TGTGCCATCAGTGATGGACAGCTCACAACCTACGAGCAGTACTTC,CAISDGQLTTYEQYF
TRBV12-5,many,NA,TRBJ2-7,TGTGCTAGTGTCCCGCAGGGGTCGGGGGTCCCCTACGAGCAGTACTTC,CASVPQGSGVPYEQYF
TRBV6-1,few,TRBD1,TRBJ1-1,TGTGCCAGCAGATTCACAGGGGACACTGAAGCTTTCTTT,CASRFTGDTEAFF
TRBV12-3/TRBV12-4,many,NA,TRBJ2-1,TGTGCCAGCACTGGGAGTCAAAACAATGAGCAGTTCTTC,CASTGSQNNEQFF
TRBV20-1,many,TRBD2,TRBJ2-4,TGCAGTGCTAGAGGTCCGACTAGCGGGGGGCTTCTAGCCAAAAACATTCAGTACTTC,CSARGPTSGGLLAKNIQYF
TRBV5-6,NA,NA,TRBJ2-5,TGTGCCAGCAGCTTGTCTATCCGACTCCAAGAGACCCAGTACTTC,CASSLSIRLQETQYF
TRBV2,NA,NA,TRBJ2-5,TGTGCCAGCAGAACCGTTCGCCCGGGGGCCCAAGAGACCCAGTACTTC,CASRTVRPGAQETQYF
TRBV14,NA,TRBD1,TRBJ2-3,TGTGCCAGCAGCCAAGAAGACGACCGGACAGGGAGTGTGGCAGATACGCAGTATTTT,CASSQEDDRTGSVADTQYF
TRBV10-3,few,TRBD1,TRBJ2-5,TGTGCCATCAGTGAGGGGACAGGGCAAGAGACCCAGTACTTC,CAISEGTGQETQYF
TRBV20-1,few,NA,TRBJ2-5,TGCAGTGCTCTCCATCCGGTGGGGCAAGAGACCCAGTACTTC,CSALHPVGQETQYF
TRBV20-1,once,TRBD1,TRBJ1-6,TGCAGTGCTAGTAGGACAGGGAATTCACCCCTCCACTTT,CSASRTGNSPLHF
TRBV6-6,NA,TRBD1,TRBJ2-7,TGTGCCAGCAGTCAACCTTGGGGTAGACAGGGGGTCTTGTACGAGCAGTACTTC,CASSQPWGRQGVLYEQYF
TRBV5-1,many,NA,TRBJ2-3,TGCGCCAGCAGCTTCGGGGGGCCATCCACAGATACGCAGTATTTT,CASSFGGPSTDTQYF
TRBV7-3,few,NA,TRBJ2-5,TGTGCCAGCAGCCGGGGAGGGACAGTTCAAGAGACCCAGTACTTC,CASSRGGTVQETQYF
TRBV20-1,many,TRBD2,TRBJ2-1,TGCAGTGCCCATCTTACTAGCGGGGTTAACAATGAGCAGTTCTTC,CSAHLTSGVNNEQFF